These 18 T cell receptor beta chains share one sample of origin, sequenced in a study of blood T cells in healthy people across ages. The use of a sample-barcoded 5' primer and a J-beta primer mix characterized a second PCR of roughly 6 to 11 cycles. Via MiXCR, TCRdb re-called the 5' RACE reads, giving one row per CDR3 protein. Of 700,000 or so distinct CDR3 sequences listed, roughly 43% are singletons. Sequencing used blood. The receptor set was obtained from an elderly man in good health.

The rearrangement uses TRBV6-2 or TRBV6-3 and TRBJ2-5, with D tentatively TRBD2 (6 bases). CDR1 is MNHEY, CDR2 SVGEGT, per germline. The CDR3 has 15 residues. Trimming shortened V by 2 bases and J by 11 bases, and 21 bases separated the two germline ends. CDR3 region: CASSYQASVVDEQYF. As DNA, the CDR3 is TGTGCCAGCAGTTACCAGGCTAGCGTTGTTGATGAGCAGTACTTC.

The J gene is TRBJ2-7, the V gene TRBV11-2; 8 nucleotides agree with TRBD2. The length of the CDR3 is 14 residues. The trim removed 3 bases at V and 1 base at J, leaving 2 bases unmatched. Germline V gives CDR1 SGHAT, CDR2 FQNNGV. This CDR3 is CASSFLAGSYEQYF. DNA for the CDR3: TGTGCCAGCAGCTTCTTAGCGGGATCCTACGAGCAGTACTTC.

The rearrangement joins TRBV3-1 to TRBJ2-5, with D perhaps TRBD1 (6 bases). The germline gives CDR1 LGHDT, CDR2 YNNKEL (reference sequence). Between the trimmed V and J ends, which lost 0 bases and 5 bases, there was a span of 16 bases. The CDR3 contains 16 residues. CDR3 sequence: CASSQDLTGIRETQYF. The CDR3 DNA reads TGTGCCAGCAGCCAAGATCTAACAGGGATTAGGGAGACCCAGTACTTC.

The chain is built from TRBV12-3 or TRBV12-4 and TRBJ2-3, with D unclear. The CDR3 runs 15 residues. V lost 9 bases and J lost 1, with 17 bases in between. The DNA of the CDR3 is TGTGCCAGTAGTCCGCACATTGGAGGCACAGATACGCAGTATTTT. It specifies CASSPHIGGTDTQYF.

This sequence joins TRBV7-9 and TRBJ2-1; D call uncertain. Trimming removed 0 bases at V and 7 bases at J, with 7 bases between. CDR3 length: 13 amino acids. Germline lookup yields CDR1 SEHNR and CDR2 FQNEAQ (reference sequence). This CDR3 reads CASSLATGNEQFF. The CDR3 bases are TGTGCCAGCAGCTTAGCGACTGGGAATGAGCAGTTCTTC. The full variable domain, with the rest looked up from reference TRBV7-9 and TRBJ2-1, is DTGVSQNPRHKITKRGQNVTFRCDPISEHNRLYWYRQTLGQGPEFLTYFQNEAQLEKSRLLSDRFSAERPKGSFSTLEIQRTEQGDSAMYLCASSLATGNEQFFGPGTRLTVL.

The chain uses TRBV6-6 and TRBJ2-7; 12 positions agree with TRBD1. V lost 6 bases to trimming and J lost 10 bases; unmatched junction nucleotides: 16. The CDR3 has 16 residues. The V gene's germline CDR1 is MNHNY and CDR2 SVGAGI (reference sequence). Here the CDR3 DNA reads TGTGCCAGCAGACCCCGTCCGGGACAGGGGGCTGTATCCCAGTACTTC. Amino acid sequence: CASRPRPGQGAVSQYF.

The chain carries TRBV10-3 and TRBJ1-2, with 10 bases lining up with TRBD1. There are 17 residues in the CDR3. After removal of 6 bases from V and 4 bases from J, the junction contained 14 bases not matched to a gene. Germline V gene data show CDR1 as ENHRY and CDR2 as SYGVKD. CDR3: CAIRNDRGRGEGYGYTF. The CDR3 DNA reads TGTGCCATCAGGAATGACAGGGGGCGCGGAGAAGGCTATGGCTACACCTTC.

DNA of the CDR3: TGTGCCAGCAGAACGGGACTAGCGGGGTTCGTCGAGCAGTACTTC. This encodes CASRTGLAGFVEQYF. The chain is built from TRBV6-5 and TRBJ2-7; 13 bases align to TRBD2. Germline V gene lookup returns CDR1 MNHEY and CDR2 SVGAGI. V lost 6 bases and J lost 6; bases outside the gene matches: 8. CDR3 size: 15 residues.

V gene TRBV21-1 combines with J gene TRBJ2-1; TRBD1, the table's D call, was not compared with the DNA. TRBV21-1 is a documented pseudogene. The CDR3 extends over 20 amino acids. CDR3 protein: CASSNKKGVVLLRQVNEQFF. DNA of the CDR3: TGTGCCAGCAGCAACAAAAAAGGGGTCGTCCTTCTCCGGCAGGTCAATGAGCAGTTCTTC.

The chain is built from TRBV12-5 and TRBJ2-4; TRBD1 aligns across 8 bases. With the DNA end fitting TRBJ2-7 better, the J assignment may be wrong. This CDR3 has 15 residues. Per germline, CDR1 LGHNT and CDR2 FRNRAP. The CDR3: CASGPGQGVVYEQYF. CDR3 DNA sequence: TGTGCTAGTGGCCCCGGACAGGGCGTAGTCTACGAGCAGTACTTC.

This chain connects TRBV4-3 to TRBJ1-5; D call uncertain. The CDR3 sequence is 13 residues long. Germline V gene lookup returns CDR1 LGHNA and CDR2 YSLEER. Deletions cut 0 bases from V and 6 bases from J, with 6 bases between. CDR3 nucleotide sequence: TGCGCCAGCAGCCAAGAGCTGGGTCAGCCCCAGCATTTT. Its protein product is CASSQELGQPQHF.

J is TRBJ1-2 and V is TRBV7-8; possibly TRBD1 for D (5 bases). The CDR3 runs 14 residues. From germline, CDR1 is SGHVS and CDR2 FQNEAQ. Trimming removed 4 bases at V and 8 bases at J, with 17 bases between. The CDR3 spells CASSSSGGRIGYTF. DNA of the CDR3: TGTGCCAGCAGCTCCAGCGGGGGTAGGATAGGCTACACCTTC.

The chain joins TRBV5-6 to TRBJ1-1; D not resolved. CDR3 size: 14 residues. In germline, CDR1 is SGHDT, CDR2 YYEEEE. Between the trimmed V and J ends, which lost 4 bases and 5 bases, there was a span of 15 bases. The CDR3 spells CASSLLDWGTEAFF. In nucleotides, the CDR3 is TGTGCCAGCAGCCTCCTTGATTGGGGTACTGAAGCTTTCTTT.

This chain connects TRBV29-1 to TRBJ2-2; 7 positions agree with TRBD1. Trimming at V came to 1 base and at J to 2 bases, leaving 13 bases not matched to a gene. The germline gives CDR1 SQVTM, CDR2 ANQGSEA. The CDR3 consists of 18 residues. The chain's CDR3 is CSVEGEAGGSLNTGELFF. The CDR3 bases are TGCAGCGTTGAAGGTGAAGCAGGGGGATCCCTAAACACCGGGGAGCTGTTTTTT.

The chain employs TRBV20-1 and TRBJ1-5; 7 nucleotides agree with TRBD1. The CDR3 length is 15 residues. Germline values: CDR1 DFQATT, CDR2 SNEGSKA (reference sequence). J lost 4 bases, V lost 0 bases, and 6 bases had no gene match. Here the CDR3 reads CSAREGRGGNQPQHF. As DNA, the CDR3 is TGCAGTGCTAGAGAGGGCAGGGGGGGAAATCAGCCCCAGCATTTT.

This clonotype was picked up a small number of times. The rearrangement uses TRBV20-1 and TRBJ2-3; the D gene is possibly TRBD2 (6 bases). CDR3 length: 12 residues. The germline V gene has CDR1 DFQATT and CDR2 SNEGSKA (reference sequence). V lost 6 bases to trimming and J lost 4 bases, with 11 bases between them. The CDR3 loop reads CSAPGTPDTQYF. DNA for the CDR3: TGCAGTGCCCCTGGGACTCCAGATACGCAGTATTTT.

The rearrangement uses TRBV6-5 and TRBJ2-5; tentatively, D is TRBD2 (7 bases). CDR3 size: 14 residues. V was cut by 9 bases and J by 5 bases, with 19 bases left in between. CDR1 is MNHEY and CDR2 is SVGAGI in the germline V gene. The DNA of the CDR3 is TGTGCCAGTAAACAAGGGGGGGCAGGGGAGACCCAGTACTTC. Translation gives CASKQGGAGETQYF.

The chain carries TRBV20-1 and TRBJ1-1, with 7 bases fitting TRBD1. The germline CDR1 and CDR2 sequences are DFQATT and SNEGSKA (reference sequence). V was clipped by 3 bases and J by 4 bases; unmatched bases: 8. This CDR3 is 14 amino acids long. The CDR3 DNA follows: TGCAGTGCTAGTCGGGTACAGGGGACCACTGAAGCTTTCTTT. Protein sequence: CSASRVQGTTEAFF.